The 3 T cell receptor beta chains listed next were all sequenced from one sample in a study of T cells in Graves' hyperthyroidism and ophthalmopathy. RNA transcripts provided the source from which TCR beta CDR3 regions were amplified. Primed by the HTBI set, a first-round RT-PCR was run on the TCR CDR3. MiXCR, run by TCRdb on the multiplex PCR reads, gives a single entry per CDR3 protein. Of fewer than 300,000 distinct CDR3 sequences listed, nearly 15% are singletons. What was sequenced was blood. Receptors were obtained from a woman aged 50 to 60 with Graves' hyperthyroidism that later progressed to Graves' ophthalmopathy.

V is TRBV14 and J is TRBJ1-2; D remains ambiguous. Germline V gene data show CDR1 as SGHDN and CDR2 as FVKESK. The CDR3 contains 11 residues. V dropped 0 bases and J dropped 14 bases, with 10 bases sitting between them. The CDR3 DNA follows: TGTGCCAGCAGCCAAGACCAGTCCGAGACCTTC. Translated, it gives CASSQDQSETF. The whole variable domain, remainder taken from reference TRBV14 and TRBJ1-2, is EAGVTQFPSHSVIEKGQTVTLRCDPISGHDNLYWYRRVMGKEIKFLLHFVKESKQDESGMPNNRFLAERTGGTYSTLKVQPAELEDSGVYFCASSQDQSETFGSGTRLTVV.

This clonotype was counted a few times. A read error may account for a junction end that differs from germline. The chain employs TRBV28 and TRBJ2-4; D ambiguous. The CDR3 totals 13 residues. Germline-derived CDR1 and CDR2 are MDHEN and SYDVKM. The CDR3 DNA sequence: TGTGCCGGCAGTCCCTTCACAGCCCACATTCAGTACTTC. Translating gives CAGSPFTAHIQYF.

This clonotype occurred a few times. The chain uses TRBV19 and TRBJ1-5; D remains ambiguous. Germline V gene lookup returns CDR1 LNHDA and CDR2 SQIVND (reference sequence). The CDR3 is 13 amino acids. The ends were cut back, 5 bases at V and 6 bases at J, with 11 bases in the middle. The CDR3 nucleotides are TGTGCCAGTAGTTTTACCGAGGGTCAGCCCCAGCATTTT. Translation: CASSFTEGQPQHF.